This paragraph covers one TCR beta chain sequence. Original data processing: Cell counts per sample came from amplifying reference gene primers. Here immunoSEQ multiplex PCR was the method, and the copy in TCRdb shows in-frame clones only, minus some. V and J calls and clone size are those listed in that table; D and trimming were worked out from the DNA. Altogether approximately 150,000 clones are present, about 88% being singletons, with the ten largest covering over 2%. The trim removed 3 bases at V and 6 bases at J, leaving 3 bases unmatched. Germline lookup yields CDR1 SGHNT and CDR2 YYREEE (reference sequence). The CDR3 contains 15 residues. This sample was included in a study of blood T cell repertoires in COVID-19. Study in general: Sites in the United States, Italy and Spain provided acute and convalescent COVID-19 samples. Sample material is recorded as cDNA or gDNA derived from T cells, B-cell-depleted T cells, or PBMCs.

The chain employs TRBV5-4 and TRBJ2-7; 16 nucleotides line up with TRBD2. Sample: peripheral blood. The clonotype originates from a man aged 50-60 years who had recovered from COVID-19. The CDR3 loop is CASSSGLAGGPEQYF. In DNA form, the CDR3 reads TGTGCCAGCAGCTCGGGACTAGCGGGGGGGCCCGAGCAGTACTTC.